This T cell receptor (beta chain) was sequenced during a study of Tregs in tolerant kidney transplant recipients. Regarding the study as a whole: Biological reproducibility was not directly addressed in this study. Activated donor B cell expansion appeared to reveal the most relevant donor-specific TCRbeta repertoire. Few patients were studied, so findings need validation in larger groups.

The CDR3 is 18 residues long. Germline-derived CDR1 and CDR2 are MNHEY and SMNVEV (reference sequence). Trimming stripped 2 bases from V and 4 bases from J, with 20 bases between. CD4+CD25+CD127- Tregs, CD4+CD25- non-Tregs, CD4 and CD8 cells were sorted. This clone was observed a handful of times. Its target is unknown. Sequenced by immunoSEQ multiplex PCR; TCRdb stores in-frame clones only, minus some. The sample contains around 16,000 clones, about 92% of which appear only once. This chain links TRBV27 with TRBJ1-4; TRBD1 is a possible D gene (5 bases). This TCR derives from a human donor in good health. The specimen sequenced was CD8+ T cells from blood. Here the CDR3 DNA reads TGTGCCAGCAGTTTAAGGCCTGTAGGCGGGGCCCTTAATGAAAAACTGTTTTTT. It yields the protein CASSLRPVGGALNEKLFF.